The T cell receptor beta chain under discussion was sequenced for a study of blood T cell repertoires in COVID-19. On the study more broadly: T cells, B-cell-depleted T cells, or PBMCs supplied cDNA or gDNA.

TCRdb keeps only in-frame clones here, not all; method: immunoSEQ multiplex PCR. The repertoire holds 320,000 or so clones, with about 90% as singletons. The CDR3 covers 16 residues. V shed 3 bases and J shed 0 bases, with 13 bases lying between them. The germline gives CDR1 SGHDT, CDR2 YYEEEE. The chain joins TRBV5-6 to TRBJ1-3; tentative D call: TRBD1 (6 bases). The source of this sequence is a woman in her 30s who had recovered from COVID-19. The source material was PBMCs or T cells enriched from blood (not recorded which). The CDR3 DNA reads TGTGCCAGCAGCTCGGGACAAACCTCCTCTGGAAACACCATATATTTT. Protein product: CASSSGQTSSGNTIYF. The whole variable domain, filled in from reference TRBV5-6 and TRBJ1-3, reads DAGVTQSPTHLIKTRGQQVTLRCSPKSGHDTVSWYQQALGQGPQFIFQYYEEEERQRGNFPDRFSGHQFPNYSSELNVNALLLGDSALYLCASSSGQTSSGNTIYFGEGSWLTVV.